The 9 T cell receptor beta chains listed next were all sequenced from one sample in a study of blood T cells in healthy people across ages (dated by TCRdb to between 2015 and 2017). Library preparation used 5' RACE. The sequencer was an Illumina HiSeq 2500. The second PCR ran for roughly 6 to 11 cycles and used a J-beta primer mix along with a sample-barcoded 5' primer. In TCRdb, the public reads were trimmed at Q25 with fastp and aligned with MiXCR, with productive beta chains retained. Every distinct CDR3 protein forms one entry, paired with its most common genes and DNA. Counted in this sample were a few hundred thousand distinct CDR3 sequences; 50% to 60% of them appeared once. The ten largest clones capture under 65% of the sample. Sequencing used blood. The receptors come from a man aged 60 to 75 in good health.

The chain is built from TRBV6-2 or TRBV6-3 and TRBJ2-5; TRBD2 matches at 16 bases. The J call is doubtful: the DNA matches TRBJ2-7 better. Germline CDR1 is MNHEY and CDR2 is SVGEGT. The length of the CDR3 is 19 residues. The CDR3 nucleotides read TGTGCCAGCAGAGCCTCCGGGACTAGCGGGAGGGTACGGTCGAGCGAGCAGTACTTC. Protein product: CASRASGTSGRVRSSEQYF.

The rearrangement joins TRBV27 to TRBJ1-2, with 9 positions matching TRBD1. From germline, CDR1 is MNHEY and CDR2 SMNVEV (reference sequence). The CDR3 is 16 residues long. Losses at the gene ends were 0 bases for V and 2 bases for J; bases not matched to a gene: 4. Here the CDR3 DNA reads TGTGCCAGCAGTTTATCCGGGACAGGGATAAACTATGGCTACACCTTC. Amino acids: CASSLSGTGINYGYTF.

The V call is TRBV28, the J call TRBJ1-5; 7 bases agree with TRBD1. Looked up from germline, CDR1 is MDHEN and CDR2 is SYDVKM. Trimming took 5 bases from V and 3 from J; bases not matched to a gene: 7. The CDR3 runs 15 residues. CDR3 loop: CASSVVQGHNQPQHF. The CDR3 nucleotides are TGTGCCAGCAGTGTGGTACAGGGGCACAATCAGCCCCAGCATTTT.

This chain connects TRBV20-1 to TRBJ1-2, with 9 positions matching TRBD1. The V segment lost 0 bases and the J segment 3 bases; nucleotides outside the gene matches: 2. Germline V gene data show CDR1 as DFQATT and CDR2 as SNEGSKA (reference sequence). The CDR3 consists of 14 residues. DNA for the CDR3: TGCAGTGCTAGAGAGACAGGGGGTCACTATGGCTACACCTTC. Translated, it gives CSARETGGHYGYTF.

The V call is TRBV18, the J call TRBJ2-1; D is unclear. Trimming removed 0 bases at V and 2 bases at J, with 8 bases between. Germline assignment: CDR1 KGHSH and CDR2 LQKENI. The CDR3 is made up of 15 amino acids. The CDR3 sequence is CASSPPTNPYNEQFF. DNA of the CDR3: TGTGCCAGCTCACCACCGACCAATCCCTACAATGAGCAGTTCTTC.

J is TRBJ2-7 and V is TRBV20-1, with D possibly being TRBD1 (5 bases). CDR1 DFQATT and CDR2 SNEGSKA come from the germline V gene (reference sequence). Trimming took 1 base from V and 3 from J, leaving 13 bases between them. The CDR3 loop spans 14 amino acids. CDR3 DNA: TGCAGTGCTAGAGGAACAGGTTTCCTCTACGAGCAGTACTTC. It translates to CSARGTGFLYEQYF.

This clonotype was observed many times. V usage is TRBV20-1 and J usage is TRBJ1-2, with a tentative D call TRBD1 (6 bases). CDR3 length equals 14 residues. CDR1 and CDR2 (germline): DFQATT, SNEGSKA (reference sequence). Trimming took 3 bases from V and 4 from J, leaving 15 bases between them. CDR3 protein: CSARAGAPGYGYTF. The CDR3, as DNA: TGCAGTGCTAGGGCAGGGGCGCCTGGCTATGGCTACACCTTC.

The rearrangement joins TRBV7-2 to TRBJ2-1; 13 bases agree with TRBD2. This CDR3 has 16 amino acids. Germline CDR1 reads SGHTA; CDR2 reads FQGNSA. The trim removed 1 base at V and 9 bases at J, leaving 6 bases unmatched. The CDR3 loop is CASSLVGLAGVGEQFF. The CDR3 DNA reads TGTGCCAGCAGCTTAGTCGGACTAGCGGGAGTTGGTGAGCAGTTCTTC.

The chain uses TRBV5-1 and TRBJ2-7, with 11 bases lining up with TRBD2. CDR3 length: 16 residues. The V gene's germline CDR1 is SGHRS and CDR2 YFSETQ. V trimming: 3 bases; J trimming: 1 base; junction bases outside the gene matches: 6. Written as DNA, the CDR3 is TGCGCCAGCAGCTCGATAGCGGGGGGGAAATCCTACGAGCAGTACTTC. This sequence encodes CASSSIAGGKSYEQYF.